This T cell receptor (beta chain) derives from a study of blood T cell repertoires in COVID-19. The data were produced by immunoSEQ multiplex PCR, yet TCRdb's version contains in-frame clones alone and is incomplete. The table includes about 190,000 clones, approximately 81% detected once. The V end lost 0 bases, the J end lost 3 bases, and 18 bases lay between the germline ends. This CDR3 spans 17 amino acids. The germline V gene encodes CDR1 LNHNV and CDR2 YYDKDF (reference sequence). The sequenced sample consisted of peripheral blood. This sequence was found in a human donor in a cohort sampled during active COVID-19. V is TRBV15 and J is TRBJ2-7; a possible D gene is TRBD2 (6 bases). CDR3 amino acids: CATSREELRGKDYEQYF. As DNA, the CDR3 is TGTGCCACCAGCAGAGAGGAGTTACGGGGGAAGGACTACGAGCAGTACTTC.